This is a list of T cell receptor beta chains from one sample in a study of blood T cell repertoires in COVID-19. Libraries were prepared by immunoSEQ multiplex PCR; TCRdb keeps only in-frame clonotypes and omits some of them. The sample has around 100,000 clones, 89% seen once. The specimen was peripheral blood. These receptor sequences come from a woman older than 75 in a cohort sampled during active COVID-19. Both conserved end residues are part of each CDR3. Fields, in order: J gene, D gene, V gene, clone size, CDR3 protein, CDR3 DNA. A D gene is named only where the DNA matches it firmly. Not every row has a clone size; where given, it reads once, few, many or a size class.

TRBJ2-3	.	TRBV11-2	once	CASSPGGYEYF	TGTGCCAGCTCCCCCGGCGGGTATGAGTATTTT
TRBJ2-2	TRBD1	TRBV6-5	.	CASSRGTGVTGELFF	TGTGCCAGCTCAAGGGGGACAGGGGTCACCGGGGAGCTGTTTTTT
TRBJ2-7	.	TRBV18	.	CASSLTGTKSSYEQYF	TGTGCCAGCTCACTGACCGGGACAAAGAGCTCCTACGAGCAGTACTTC
TRBJ2-3	.	TRBV27	.	CASGRAVDTDTQYF	TGTGCCAGCGGGCGGGCGGTCGACACAGATACGCAGTATTTT
TRBJ2-1	TRBD2	TRBV5-1	.	CASSLGGGQTSYNEQFF	TGCGCCAGCAGCTTGGGGGGAGGGCAGACCTCCTACAATGAGCAGTTCTTC
TRBJ1-6	.	TRBV6-5	once	CASKGGPSSPLHF	TGTGCCAGCAAGGGGGGGCCGAGTTCACCCCTCCACTTT
TRBJ1-2	TRBD1	TRBV2	.	CASSVTGGASAGNGYTF	TGTGCCAGCAGCGTCACAGGGGGCGCCTCCGCGGGTAATGGCTACACCTTC
TRBJ2-3	TRBD2	TRBV27	.	CATRLAGTDTQYF	TGTGCCACCCGACTAGCGGGAACCGATACGCAGTATTTT
TRBJ2-2	.	TRBV11-2	.	CASSSMNTGELFF	TGTGCCAGCAGCTCCATGAACACCGGGGAGCTGTTTTTT
TRBJ2-5	.	TRBV19	once	CASSRREETQYF	TGTGCCAGTAGTAGGCGGGAAGAGACCCAGTACTTC
TRBJ1-5	.	TRBV5-1	.	CASSLDLNQPQHF	TGCGCCAGCAGCTTGGACTTAAATCAGCCCCAGCATTTT
TRBJ2-1	TRBD1	TRBV28	.	CASRSSPGQGARDEQFF	TGTGCCAGCAGAAGCTCCCCTGGACAGGGGGCCAGGGATGAGCAGTTCTTC
TRBJ2-1	TRBD2	TRBV18	.	CASSPQLAGEQFF	TGTGCCAGCTCACCACAACTAGCGGGTGAGCAGTTCTTC
TRBJ2-1	TRBD2	TRBV6-5	.	CASSRSGGANEQFF	TGTGCCAGCAGTCGTAGCGGGGGGGCTAATGAGCAGTTCTTC
TRBJ2-5	.	TRBV5-4	.	CASSLGGNQETQYF	TGTGCCAGCAGCTTGGGGGGCAACCAAGAGACCCAGTACTTC
TRBJ1-3	.	TRBV7-2	.	CASSLDPGASGNTIYF	TGTGCCAGCAGCTTAGATCCAGGGGCGAGTGGAAACACCATATATTTT
TRBJ1-1	.	TRBV25-1	.	CASSEEGPGGAFF	TGTGCCAGCAGTGAAGAGGGGCCCGGGGGGGCTTTCTTT